Sequencing of this T cell receptor beta chain was carried out in a study of OX40 agonist ivuxolimab in advanced cancers. About the study: Males comprised around four fifths of the group, whose mean age was around 62 years (range 23 to 79).

From germline, CDR1 is LNHDA and CDR2 SQIVND (reference sequence). V lost 6 bases to trimming and J lost 7 bases; unmatched junction nucleotides: 6. The CDR3 is 13 amino acids. Clones were read by immunoSEQ multiplex PCR, and TCRdb kept only the in-frame ones, dropping some. The sample records roughly 120,000 clones, about nine tenths being singletons. Study conclusions and caveats: CD4+ and CD8+ T cells in blood underwent clonal expansion by week 6 at 0.1 to 3.0 mg/kg. More expanded clones were seen, on average, in CD8+ T cells than in CD4+. Individuals who were partial responders at 0.1-3.0 mg/kg had clonal expansion that ranked among the lowest.

This clone showed up just once. Its antigen remains unknown. The clonotype comes from an adult with an advanced solid tumor such as melanoma, head and neck, liver or kidney cancer. The gene calls are TRBV19 and TRBJ2-7, with 10 bases that match TRBD2. The source was CD4+ or CD8+ T cells sorted from blood, collected in a trial of the OX40 agonist ivuxolimab. The CDR3 protein is CASSPGLALEQYF. The CDR3 DNA is TGTGCCAGTAGCCCGGGACTAGCGCTTGAGCAGTACTTC.